This T cell receptor beta chain was sequenced for a study of blood T cell repertoires in COVID-19. As for the study in general: Samples came from the United States, Italy and Spain, spanning acute and convalescent COVID-19.

Sequencing was performed with immunoSEQ multiplex PCR; in TCRdb, only in-frame clones are kept and a portion is missing. The sample has around 130,000 clones, about four fifths seen once. This sequence was found in a human donor in a cohort sampled during active COVID-19. Input material: peripheral blood.

The CDR3 DNA follows: TGTGCCAGCAGACGCATCGCCGGGACAGGGAACTCACCCCTCCACTTT. Translating gives CASRRIAGTGNSPLHF. The gene calls are TRBV3-1 (or the pseudogene TRBV3-2) and TRBJ1-6; TRBD1 matches 9 bases. Germline loops: CDR1 LGHDT, CDR2 YNNKEL (reference sequence). This CDR3 has 16 residues. V lost 6 bases and J lost 10; bases outside the gene matches: 13.